These T cell receptor beta chains were read from a single sample in a study of graft-versus-host responses after intestinal transplantation. These receptors' antigens are unknown. Only in-frame clones appear in the TCRdb table, and some are missing; sequencing was by immunoSEQ multiplex PCR. The sample yields over 100,000 clones, around 94% seen once. This material consisted of unstimulated CD4+ T cells sorted from spleen or lymph node cells, taken before transplant. Receptor source: a human donor who was the organ donor for an intestinal transplant. Both conserved end residues are part of each CDR3. D genes are given only for firm matches. Some rows have no size entry. The others give once, few or many, or a class for an expanded clone.

clone size,D gene,J gene,V gene,CDR3 DNA,CDR3 protein
.,.,TRBJ1-2,TRBV20-1,TGCAGTGCTAGAGATCGGGGGGGCTACACCTTC,CSARDRGGYTF
.,.,TRBJ1-1,TRBV20-1,TGCAGTGCTAGGAGGCAGACTGAAGCTTTCTTT,CSARRQTEAFF
.,TRBD2,TRBJ2-4,TRBV9,TGTGCCAGCAGCGTAGCGGGAGGGCCGTCAAACATTCAGCACTTC,CASSVAGGPSNIQHF
.,TRBD2,TRBJ2-7,TRBV4-1,TGCGCCAGCAGCCAAGCGACTAGCCCTACTATCTCCGAGCAGTACTTC,CASSQATSPTISEQYF
few,.,TRBJ2-3,TRBV9,TGTGCCAGCAGCCAGGAGTACCTCACAGATACGCAGTATTTT,CASSQEYLTDTQYF
.,TRBD2,TRBJ2-1,TRBV7-2,TGTGCCAGCAGCTTAGGGACTAGCGGGACCAATGAGCAGTTCTTC,CASSLGTSGTNEQFF
.,.,TRBJ1-4,TRBV9,TGTGCCAGCAGCGTAGAAGGGGCAGGGGAAAAACTGTTTTTT,CASSVEGAGEKLFF
.,.,TRBJ2-1,TRBV4-2,TGTGCCAGCAGCCAAGCTGGCCAGAGCTCCTACAATGAGCAGTTCTTC,CASSQAGQSSYNEQFF
.,.,TRBJ2-1,TRBV28,TGTGCCAGCAGTTTATGGGGGGCCTACAATGAGCAGTTCTTC,CASSLWGAYNEQFF
.,TRBD2,TRBJ2-7,TRBV5-4,TGTGCCAGCAGCCCGGACAACCCGGGGACACGGCCGGGAGGGTTCGAGCAGTACTTC,CASSPDNPGTRPGGFEQYF
.,.,TRBJ1-4,TRBV7-2,TGTGCCAGCAGCCAGAGGGGGGGGACAACTAATGAAAAACTGTTTTTT,CASSQRGGTTNEKLFF
once,.,TRBJ1-1,TRBV23-1,TGCGCCAGCAGTCGGCCGAACACTGAAGCTTTCTTT,CASSRPNTEAFF
.,TRBD2,TRBJ2-3,TRBV30,TGTGCCTGGAGTGTAGCGGGAGGCACAGATACGCAGTATTTT,CAWSVAGGTDTQYF
.,TRBD1,TRBJ1-6,TRBV7-2,TGTGCCAGCAGCGACGACAGGGGCCATAATTCACCCCTCCACTTT,CASSDDRGHNSPLHF
.,TRBD1,TRBJ1-4,TRBV5-4,TGTGCCAGCAGCCGGGGACAGGGTACAACTAATGAAAAACTGTTTTTT,CASSRGQGTTNEKLFF
.,.,TRBJ1-1,TRBV12-5,TGTGCTAGTGGTCCCAGGGACGGCTACACTGAAGCTTTCTTT,CASGPRDGYTEAFF
.,TRBD1,TRBJ1-5,TRBV6-6,TGTGCCAGCAGCGGGACAGGGGGAAGCAATCAGCCCCAGCATTTT,CASSGTGGSNQPQHF
few,.,TRBJ2-7,TRBV6-6,TGTGCCAGCAGCTACGCTGGACAGTCCTACGAGCAGTACTTC,CASSYAGQSYEQYF
.,TRBD2,TRBJ2-1,TRBV7-2,TGTGCCAGCAGCCCCCGGACTAGTTGGGTTGGGGAGCAGTTCTTC,CASSPRTSWVGEQFF
.,TRBD2,TRBJ2-1,TRBV4-1,TGCGCCAGCAGCCAACCTACTAGCGGGAGAGGGTATGAGCAGTTCTTC,CASSQPTSGRGYEQFF
.,.,TRBJ2-3,TRBV28,TGTGCCAGCAGTTTCCGGGGTTCAGATACGCAGTATTTT,CASSFRGSDTQYF
.,.,TRBJ2-3,TRBV29-1,TGCAGCGTTGAAAGAGGGGGGGGCGGCACAGATACGCAGTATTTT,CSVERGGGGTDTQYF
.,.,TRBJ1-5,TRBV2,TGTGCCAGCAGGGACCTCAATCAGCCCCAGCATTTT,CASRDLNQPQHF
.,.,TRBJ1-3,TRBV7-9,TGTGCCAGCAGCTTAGTAATCACCACGGGGTTCTCTGGAAACACCATATATTTT,CASSLVITTGFSGNTIYF
.,.,TRBJ1-6,TRBV27,TGTGCCAGCAGTTTTTCAGGGACTCTTTCACCCCTCCACTTT,CASSFSGTLSPLHF
few,.,TRBJ2-7,TRBV30,TGTGCCTGGAGTCGCGGGTTAGTCTACGAGCAGTACTTC,CAWSRGLVYEQYF
.,.,TRBJ2-6,TRBV5-1,TGCGCCAGCGGAGGCTGGAGCTCTGGGGCCAACGTCCTGACTTTC,CASGGWSSGANVLTF
.,.,TRBJ1-2,TRBV5-1,TGCGCCAGCAGCTACCTCGGGACGGATCCTTCGGGCTATGGCTACACCTTC,CASSYLGTDPSGYGYTF
.,.,TRBJ2-7,TRBV5-4,TGTGCCAGCAGCTTAGGAGGCGAGCAGTACTTC,CASSLGGEQYF